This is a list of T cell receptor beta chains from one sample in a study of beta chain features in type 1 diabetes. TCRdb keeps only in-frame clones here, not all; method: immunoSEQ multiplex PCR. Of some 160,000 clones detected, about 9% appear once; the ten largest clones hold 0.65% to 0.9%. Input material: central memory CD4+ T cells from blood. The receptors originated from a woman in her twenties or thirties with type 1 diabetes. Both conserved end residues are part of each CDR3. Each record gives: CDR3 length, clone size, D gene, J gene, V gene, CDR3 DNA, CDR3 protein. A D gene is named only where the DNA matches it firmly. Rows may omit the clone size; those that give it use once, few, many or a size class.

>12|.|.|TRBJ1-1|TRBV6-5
TGTGCCAGCAGTAGAGGACAGTTTGAAGCTTTCTTT
CASSRGQFEAFF
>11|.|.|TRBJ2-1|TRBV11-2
TGTGCCAGCAGCTTCGAGGCTAAGCAGTTCTTC
CASSFEAKQFF
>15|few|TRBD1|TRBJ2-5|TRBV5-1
TGCGCCAGCAGCGACCCGACAGGGTTGGAAGAGACCCAGTACTTC
CASSDPTGLEETQYF
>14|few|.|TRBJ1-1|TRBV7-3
TGTGCCAGCAGCCAAGGGGCGGCTAACACTGAAGCTTTCTTT
CASSQGAANTEAFF
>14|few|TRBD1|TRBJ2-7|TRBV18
TGTGCCAGCTCACCGGGACAGGGAAAATACGAGCAGTACTTC
CASSPGQGKYEQYF
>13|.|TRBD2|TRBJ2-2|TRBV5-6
TGTGCCAGCAGCTTGGGGTTAGCGGGAGAGTTGTTTTTT
CASSLGLAGELFF
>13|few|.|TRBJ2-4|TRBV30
TGTGCCTGGAATCGCGGGGCCAAAAACATTCAGTACTTC
CAWNRGAKNIQYF
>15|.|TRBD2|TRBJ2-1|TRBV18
TGTGCCAGCTCACTTGGGACTAGCGGGATAGCTGAGCAGTTCTTC
CASSLGTSGIAEQFF
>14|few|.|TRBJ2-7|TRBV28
TGTGCCAGCCGGCTTCTGGGCTCGATCCACGAGCAGTACTTC
CASRLLGSIHEQYF
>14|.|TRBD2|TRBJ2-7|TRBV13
TGTGCCAGCAGCCGTGGGCGGGAGGGCGACGAGCAGTACTTC
CASSRGREGDEQYF
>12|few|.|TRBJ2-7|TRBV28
TGTGCCAGCAGTACCCAACAGTACGAGCAGTACTTC
CASSTQQYEQYF
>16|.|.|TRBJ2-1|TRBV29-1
TGCAGCGTTGAAGACGGAGACGGGAGTTCCTACAATGAGCAGTTCTTC
CSVEDGDGSSYNEQFF
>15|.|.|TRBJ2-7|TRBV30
TGTGCCTGGAGAACCGTGGGCGTCAGATCCTACGAGCAGTACTTC
CAWRTVGVRSYEQYF
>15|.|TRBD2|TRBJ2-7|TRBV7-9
TGTGCCAGCAGCTTGTTTGCGGGAGGGGACTACGAGCAGTACTTC
CASSLFAGGDYEQYF
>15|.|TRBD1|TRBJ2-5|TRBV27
TGTGCCAGCAGTCCGGACAGGGGGGGAGAGGAGACCCAGTACTTC
CASSPDRGGEETQYF
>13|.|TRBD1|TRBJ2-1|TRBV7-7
TGTGCTAGCAGCAAAGGGACAGGAGGCGAGCAGTTCTTC
CASSKGTGGEQFF
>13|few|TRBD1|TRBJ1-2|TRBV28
TGTGCCAGCAGAACCGGACAGGACTATGGCTACACCTTC
CASRTGQDYGYTF
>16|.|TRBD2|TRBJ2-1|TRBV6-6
TGTGCCAGCAGTTATGCAGCGGGAGGTATATACAATGAGCAGTTCTTC
CASSYAAGGIYNEQFF
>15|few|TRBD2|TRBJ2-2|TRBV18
TGTGCCAGCTCACCACCGGCTAGCGGGACCGGGGAGCTGTTTTTT
CASSPPASGTGELFF
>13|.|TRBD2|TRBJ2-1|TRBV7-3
TGTGCCAGCAGCCTCCAGACTAGCGGGGAGCAGTTCTTC
CASSLQTSGEQFF
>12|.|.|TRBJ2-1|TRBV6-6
TGTGCCAGCAGGGACTTCAGCAATGAGCAGTTCTTC
CASRDFSNEQFF
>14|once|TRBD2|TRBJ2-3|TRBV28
TGTGCCTGCGGACTAGCGGGGGTCACAGATACGCAGTATTTT
CACGLAGVTDTQYF
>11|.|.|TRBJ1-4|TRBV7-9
TGTGCCAGCCAAGGGGGTGAAAAACTGTTTTTT
CASQGGEKLFF